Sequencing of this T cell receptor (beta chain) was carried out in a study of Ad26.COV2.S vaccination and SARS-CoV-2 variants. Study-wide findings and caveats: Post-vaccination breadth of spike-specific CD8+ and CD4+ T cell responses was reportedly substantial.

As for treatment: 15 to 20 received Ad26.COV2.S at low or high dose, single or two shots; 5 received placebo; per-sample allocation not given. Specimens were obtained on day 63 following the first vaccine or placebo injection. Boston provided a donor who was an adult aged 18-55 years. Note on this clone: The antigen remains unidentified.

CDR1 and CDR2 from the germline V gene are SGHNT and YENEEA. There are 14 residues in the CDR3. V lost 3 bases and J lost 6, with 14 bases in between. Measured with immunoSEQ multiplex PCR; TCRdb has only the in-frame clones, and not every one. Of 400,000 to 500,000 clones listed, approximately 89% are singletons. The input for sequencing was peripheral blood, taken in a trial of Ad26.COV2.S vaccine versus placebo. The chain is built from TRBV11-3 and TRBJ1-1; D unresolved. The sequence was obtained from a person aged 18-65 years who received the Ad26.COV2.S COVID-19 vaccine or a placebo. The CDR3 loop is CASSFAASSAEAFF. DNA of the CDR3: TGTGCCAGCAGCTTTGCCGCGTCGAGCGCTGAAGCTTTCTTT.